The clone carrying this TCR beta chain was detected many times. Its antigen is not known. The data are from a study of T cells in Graves' hyperthyroidism and ophthalmopathy. Whole-study results and caveats: Appearing also in blood were most of the thyroid clonotypes expanded above 0.001.

Researchers amplified the TCR beta CDR3 regions from RNA transcripts. RT-PCR in the first round (using the HTBI primer set) targeted the TCR CDR3. TCRdb redid the calling of the multiplex PCR reads with MiXCR, one entry per CDR3 protein. The sample carries about 700,000 distinct CDR3 sequences, 14% recorded once. This CDR3 is 15 amino acids long. V was trimmed by 0 bases and J by 2 bases, leaving 11 bases between them. CDR1 DFQATT and CDR2 SNEGSKA come from the germline V gene (reference sequence). Diagnoses rested on clinical symptoms, serum thyroxine and TRAb, thyroid ultrasound and orbital computed tomography.

The TCR originated in a woman under 30 with Graves' hyperthyroidism. The sequencing sample was made of blood. The genes are TRBV20-1 and TRBJ2-1, with D possibly being TRBD2 (6 bases). The CDR3 spells CSARDPGLTYNEQFF. The CDR3 DNA reads as TGCAGTGCTAGAGATCCGGGACTGACCTACAATGAGCAGTTCTTC.